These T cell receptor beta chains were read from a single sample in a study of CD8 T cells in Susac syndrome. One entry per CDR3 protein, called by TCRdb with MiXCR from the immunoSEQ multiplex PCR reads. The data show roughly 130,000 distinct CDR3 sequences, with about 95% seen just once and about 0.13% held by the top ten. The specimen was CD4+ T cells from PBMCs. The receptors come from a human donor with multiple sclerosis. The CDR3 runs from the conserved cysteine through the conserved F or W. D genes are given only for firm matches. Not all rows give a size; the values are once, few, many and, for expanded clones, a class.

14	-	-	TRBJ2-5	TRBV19	CASSIPLRRETQYF	TGTGCCAGTAGTATACCCCTCCGCCGGGAGACCCAGTACTTC
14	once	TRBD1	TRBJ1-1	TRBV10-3	CAINTGQGRAEAFF	TGTGCCATCAATACGGGACAGGGCCGGGCTGAAGCTTTCTTT
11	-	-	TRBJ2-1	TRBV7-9	CASSKENEQFF	TGTGCCAGCAGCAAAGAAAATGAGCAGTTCTTC
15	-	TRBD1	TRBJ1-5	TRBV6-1	CASSETQQGYQPQHF	TGTGCCAGCAGTGAAACTCAACAGGGGTATCAGCCCCAGCATTTT
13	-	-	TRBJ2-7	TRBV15	CATGRDKTYEQYF	TGTGCCACCGGCCGGGACAAGACCTACGAGCAGTACTTC
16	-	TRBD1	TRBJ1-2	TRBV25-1	CASSESLQGAGYGYTF	TGTGCCAGCAGTGAATCCCTACAGGGGGCTGGCTATGGCTACACCTTC
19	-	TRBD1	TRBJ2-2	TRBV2	CASSESWQGAHPNTGELFF	TGTGCCAGCAGTGAATCCTGGCAGGGGGCGCACCCGAACACCGGGGAGCTGTTTTTT
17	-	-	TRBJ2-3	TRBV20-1	CSAHVQGEGLRRDTQYF	TGCAGTGCTCATGTCCAGGGGGAGGGCCTCAGACGAGATACGCAGTATTTT
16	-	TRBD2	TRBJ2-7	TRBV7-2	CASSLASGGFSYEQYF	TGTGCCAGCAGCTTAGCGAGCGGGGGGTTCTCCTACGAGCAGTACTTC
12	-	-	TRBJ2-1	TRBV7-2	CASRRAGDEQFF	TGTGCCAGCAGGAGAGCCGGCGATGAGCAGTTCTTC
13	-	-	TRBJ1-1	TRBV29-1	CSVEGQGLTEAFF	TGCAGCGTTGAAGGCCAGGGGTTGACTGAAGCTTTCTTT
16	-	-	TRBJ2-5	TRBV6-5	CASISGQGGTQETQYF	TGTGCCAGCATTTCGGGGCAGGGGGGGACACAAGAGACCCAGTACTTC
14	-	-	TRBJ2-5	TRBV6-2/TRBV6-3	CASSQTWVGETQYF	TGTGCCAGCAGTCAAACGTGGGTAGGAGAGACCCAGTACTTC
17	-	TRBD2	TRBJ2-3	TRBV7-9	CASSLVLAGASTDTQYF	TGTGCCAGCAGCTTGGTGCTAGCGGGAGCATCCACAGATACGCAGTATTTT
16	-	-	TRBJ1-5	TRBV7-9	CASSLGDRRSNQPQHF	TGTGCCAGCAGCTTAGGAGACAGGCGAAGCAATCAGCCCCAGCATTTT
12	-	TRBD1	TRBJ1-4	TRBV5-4	CASSRQGEKLFF	TGTGCCAGCAGCCGACAGGGGGAAAAACTGTTTTTT
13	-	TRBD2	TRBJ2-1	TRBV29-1	CSNGLAGMSEQFF	TGCAGCAATGGACTAGCGGGAATGAGTGAGCAGTTCTTC
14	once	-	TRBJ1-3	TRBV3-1	CASRDGRSGNTIYF	TGTGCCAGCAGGGACGGGCGGTCTGGAAACACCATATATTTT
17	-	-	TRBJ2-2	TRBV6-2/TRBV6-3	CASRFPRGRVDTGELFF	TGTGCCAGCAGATTCCCCAGGGGCAGGGTCGACACCGGGGAGCTGTTTTTT
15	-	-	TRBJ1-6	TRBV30	CAWSTEGGYNSPLHF	TGTGCCTGGAGTACTGAGGGGGGCTATAATTCACCCCTCCACTTT
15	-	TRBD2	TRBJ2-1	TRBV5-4	CASTQLTSGSNEQFF	TGTGCCAGCACCCAACTGACTAGCGGGAGCAATGAGCAGTTCTTC
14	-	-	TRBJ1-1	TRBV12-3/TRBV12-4	CASILGGRDTEAFF	TGTGCCAGCATCCTGGGGGGGCGAGACACTGAAGCTTTCTTT
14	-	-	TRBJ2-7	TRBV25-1	CASSVTGISYEQYF	TGTGCCAGCAGTGTTACCGGGATCTCCTACGAGCAGTACTTC
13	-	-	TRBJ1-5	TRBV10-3	CAISVGLHQPQHF	TGTGCCATCAGTGTGGGTCTACATCAGCCCCAGCATTTT